The 8 T cell receptor beta chains below were found in one sample sequenced in a study of blood T cell repertoires in COVID-19. The assay was immunoSEQ multiplex PCR, and TCRdb's table has in-frame clones only and misses some. This table has more than 95,000 clones, about 86% appearing once. Sequencing was performed on peripheral blood. These receptors were taken from a woman of 80 years or more with active or convalescent COVID-19.

This clone showed up just a few times. CDR3 sequence reads: CASSIDHGADTQYF. CDR3 coding DNA: TGTGCCAGTAGTATAGATCACGGGGCAGATACGCAGTATTTT. The rearrangement links TRBV19 to TRBJ2-3; a possible D gene is TRBD2 (5 bases). V lost 0 bases to trimming and J lost 4 bases, with 8 bases between them. CDR1 is LNHDA and CDR2 is SQIVND in the germline V gene (reference sequence). This CDR3 has 14 residues.

The chain recombines TRBV24-1 with TRBJ1-2; D gene uncertain. CDR1 is KGHDR, CDR2 SFDVKD, per germline. The CDR3 sequence is 12 residues long. Trimming removed 4 bases at V and 8 bases at J, with 10 bases between. In DNA, the CDR3 is TGTGCCACCAGTGACCGAGATTGGGGCTACACCTTC. As protein: CATSDRDWGYTF.

The table lists this clone with a count of one. The chain carries TRBV27 and TRBJ1-2; possibly TRBD1 for D (5 bases). The CDR3 spans 12 residues. V was pared by 4 bases and J by 5 bases, with 8 bases between. Germline loops: CDR1 MNHEY, CDR2 SMNVEV (reference sequence). The CDR3 spells CASSSRQYGYTF. DNA of the CDR3: TGTGCCAGCAGTTCTCGACAGTATGGCTACACCTTC.

The chain uses TRBV4-3 and TRBJ2-2; 9 nucleotides align to TRBD2. V gave up 0 bases and J gave up 5 bases; unmatched junction bases: 4. This CDR3 spans 16 amino acids. Germline values: CDR1 LGHNA, CDR2 YSLEER. The CDR3 region has the DNA TGCGCCAGCAGCCAAGATAGCGGGAGTGTTACCGGGGAGCTGTTTTTT. Its translation: CASSQDSGSVTGELFF.

This rearrangement joins TRBV5-4 to TRBJ1-2; D remains ambiguous. Germline V CDR1 and CDR2: SGHNT, YYREEE (reference sequence). The CDR3 consists of 14 residues. Trimming stripped 2 bases from V and 3 bases from J, with 11 bases between. The CDR3 DNA sequence: TGTGCCAGCAGCTTAGGAAAGAGGGACTATGGCTACACCTTC. It specifies CASSLGKRDYGYTF. The entire variable domain, with the rest obtained from reference TRBV5-4 and TRBJ1-2, is as follows: ETGVTQSPTHLIKTRGQQVTLRCSSQSGHNTVSWYQQALGQGPQFIFQYYREEENGRGNFPPRFSGLQFPNYSSELNVNALELDDSALYLCASSLGKRDYGYTFGSGTRLTVV.

The V call is TRBV14, the J call TRBJ2-1; possible D gene TRBD1, 6 bases. Trimming took 4 bases from V and 0 from J, leaving 16 bases between them. Germline CDR1 SGHDN, CDR2 FVKESK. The CDR3 runs 17 residues. CDR3 nucleotide sequence: TGTGCCAGCAGCCCCTACACAGGGTCCAGCTCCTACAATGAGCAGTTCTTC. This translates into CASSPYTGSSSYNEQFF.

The chain carries TRBV23-1 and TRBJ1-6; 7 bases agree with TRBD1. TRBV23-1 is an open reading frame whose function is uncertain. The CDR3 is made up of 16 amino acids. V lost 2 bases, J lost 19 bases, and 20 bases stayed unmatched. In nucleotides, the CDR3 is TGCGCCAGCAGTCAAAGTACCGGGACAGTCTCCCGGGGTGGGCACTTT. Translated: CASSQSTGTVSRGGHF.

J is TRBJ2-3 and V is TRBV24-1; 8 nucleotides line up with TRBD2. This CDR3 is 18 amino acids long. With V trimmed by 4 bases and J by 3 bases, 14 bases remained unmatched. Germline V lookup: CDR1 KGHDR, CDR2 SFDVKD. CDR3 residues: CATSDPAGGREGTDTQYF. The CDR3, as DNA: TGTGCCACCAGTGACCCTGCGGGGGGCAGGGAAGGTACAGATACGCAGTATTTT.